Below are 30 T cell receptor beta chains sequenced from a single sample in a study of blood T cells in healthy people across ages. Primed by a sample-barcoded 5' primer and a J-beta primer mix, a second PCR proceeded for roughly 6 to 12 cycles. MiXCR was run by TCRdb on the 5' RACE reads, yielding one entry per CDR3 protein. The sample shows 500,000 to 700,000 distinct CDR3 sequences, approximately 30% of them seen only once. Sequenced input: blood. The origin of the receptors is an elderly woman in good health.

This clonotype was found many times. CDR3 DNA: TGCGCCAGCGCCACTAGCGGGGGAGTCAATGAGCAGTTCTTC. Residues: CASATSGGVNEQFF. The chain recombines TRBV5-1 with TRBJ2-1; 11 nucleotides line up with TRBD2. After removal of 7 bases from V and 6 bases from J, the junction contained 6 bases not matched to a gene. Germline CDR1 reads SGHRS; CDR2 reads YFSETQ. CDR3 length equals 14 residues.

The chain joins TRBV20-1 to TRBJ1-6; no definite D call. CDR3 length: 14 residues. The ends were cut back, 3 bases at V and 6 bases at J, with 12 bases in the middle. Germline CDR1 is DFQATT and CDR2 is SNEGSKA (reference sequence). CDR3 DNA sequence: TGCAGTGCTAGGTTCCAGGTCGTTAATTCACCCCTCCACTTT. It yields the protein CSARFQVVNSPLHF.

The chain has TRBV10-3 and TRBJ1-3; possibly TRBD1 for D (5 bases). Germline V CDR1 and CDR2: ENHRY, SYGVKD. V was trimmed by 4 bases and J by 2 bases, leaving 12 bases between them. This CDR3 comprises 15 residues. The CDR3: CAISGTTEAGNTIYF. In DNA form, the CDR3 reads TGTGCCATCAGTGGGACGACAGAAGCTGGAAACACCATATATTTT.

This clonotype has more than one count but fewer than ten. The CDR3 protein is CASSLALGSGGYNEQFF. The CDR3 region has the DNA TGTGCCAGCAGCTTAGCGCTCGGTAGCGGGGGTTACAATGAGCAGTTCTTC. The rearrangement links TRBV7-9 to TRBJ2-1; TRBD2 agrees at 9 bases. The junction had 7 bases not matched to a gene; V was cut back by 0 bases and J by 4 bases. The CDR3 totals 17 residues. CDR1 and CDR2 (germline): SEHNR, FQNEAQ (reference sequence).

This clonotype was seen at least ten times. The chain joins TRBV5-1 to TRBJ2-1, with 7 bases matching TRBD2. Germline CDR1 is SGHRS and CDR2 is YFSETQ. The junction had 7 bases not matched to a gene; V was cut back by 0 bases and J by 4 bases. This CDR3 is built from 16 residues. The CDR3 reads CASSLEASGGYNEQFF. CDR3 bases: TGCGCCAGCAGCTTGGAGGCTAGCGGTGGATACAATGAGCAGTTCTTC.

The chain recombines TRBV5-1 with TRBJ1-1; 7 bases line up with TRBD1. The CDR3 loop spans 14 amino acids. After removal of 0 bases from V and 4 bases from J, the junction contained 3 bases not matched to a gene. The germline gives CDR1 SGHRS, CDR2 YFSETQ. Here the CDR3 reads CASSLGRGVTEAFF. CDR3 coding DNA: TGCGCCAGCAGCTTGGGCAGGGGGGTCACTGAAGCTTTCTTT.

This clonotype was counted many times. The V gene is TRBV20-1, the J gene TRBJ2-7; D call uncertain. The CDR3 is 13 amino acids. The germline CDR1 and CDR2 sequences are DFQATT and SNEGSKA (reference sequence). The V gene lost 0 bases and the J gene lost 6 bases, with 12 bases spanning the gap. The CDR3 nucleotides read TGCAGTGCTAGAGAGAGGCAGGTGGGCGAGCAGTACTTC. This translates into CSARERQVGEQYF.

This clonotype was recorded many times. J is TRBJ2-7 and V is TRBV5-5; 10 bases agree with TRBD1. Germline trimming cut 3 bases from V and 7 bases from J; bases unmatched to any gene: 7. CDR1 is SGHKS and CDR2 is YYEKEE in the germline V gene (reference sequence). The length of the CDR3 is 14 residues. As DNA, the CDR3 is TGTGCCAGCAGCTCCCCGGGACAGGGGCGGGAGCAGTACTTC. It codes for CASSSPGQGREQYF. Full variable domain (missing parts from reference TRBV5-5 and TRBJ2-7): DAGVTQSPTHLIKTRGQQVTLRCSPISGHKSVSWYQQVLGQGPQFIFQYYEKEERGRGNFPDRFSARQFPNYSSELNVNALLLGDSALYLCASSSPGQGREQYFGPGTRLTVT.

The sample holds many counts of this clonotype. The rearrangement joins TRBV5-6 to TRBJ2-7, with TRBD1 as a possible D gene (6 bases). The V and J ends lost 3 bases and 3 bases respectively, with 16 bases between them. The germline V gene encodes CDR1 SGHDT and CDR2 YYEEEE. CDR3 length: 15 residues. The CDR3 DNA sequence: TGTGCCAGCAGCTCCTTGAATGGACAGTTCTACGAGCAGTACTTC. It codes for CASSSLNGQFYEQYF.

This sequence joins TRBV29-1 and TRBJ1-2; 7 bases align to TRBD1. CDR3 length: 12 amino acids. The junction had 2 bases not matched to a gene; V was cut back by 4 bases and J by 3 bases. CDR1 and CDR2 (germline): SQVTM, ANQGSEA. CDR3 bases: TGCAGCGTTGGGGACAGACACTATGGCTACACCTTC. Its protein is CSVGDRHYGYTF.

The sample holds many counts of this clonotype. This chain uses TRBV4-1 with TRBJ2-1; the match to TRBD2 covers 8 bases. The CDR3 sequence is 16 residues long. V dropped 0 bases and J dropped 1; count of bases not matched to a gene: 2. CDR1 is MGHRA and CDR2 is YSYEKL in the germline V gene. DNA of the CDR3: TGCGCCAGCAGCCAAGAAGGCGGGGGGTCCTACAATGAGCAGTTCTTC. Translation: CASSQEGGGSYNEQFF.

This clonotype occurred once. The chain carries TRBV20-1 and TRBJ2-7; D perhaps matches TRBD1 (5 bases). The end of the DNA aligns better with TRBJ2-5, so the J call may be wrong. The CDR3 runs to 13 residues. The germline V gene has CDR1 DFQATT and CDR2 SNEGSKA (reference sequence). CDR3 sequence: CSASPTGQETQYF. The CDR3 DNA is TGCAGTGCTAGTCCAACAGGCCAAGAGACCCAGTACTTC.

This chain joins TRBV5-1 and TRBJ2-1, with 7 positions matching TRBD2. The CDR3 spans 15 residues. V lost 1 base and J lost 10; bases outside the gene matches: 11. Per the germline V gene, CDR1 is SGHRS and CDR2 is YFSETQ. The CDR3 DNA follows: TGCGCCAGCAGCTTGTGGGCTAGCGGAGAATACGAGCAGTTCTTC. It encodes CASSLWASGEYEQFF. Combining the CDR3 with reference TRBV5-1 and TRBJ2-1 gives the whole variable domain KAGVTQTPRYLIKTRGQQVTLSCSPISGHRSVSWYQQTPGQGLQFLFEYFSETQRNKGNFPGRFSGRQFSNSRSEMNVSTLELGDSALYLCASSLWASGEYEQFFGPGTRLTVL.

This clonotype was recorded at least ten times. The chain is built from TRBV6-6 and TRBJ1-5, with D possibly matching TRBD1 (6 bases). Trimming stripped 2 bases from V and 0 bases from J, with 11 bases between. Germline CDR1 is MNHNY and CDR2 is SVGAGI (reference sequence). The CDR3 length is 16 residues. The CDR3 reads CASSYLGGGSNQPQHF. The CDR3 nucleotides are TGTGCCAGCAGTTACCTAGGGGGGGGTAGCAATCAGCCCCAGCATTTT.

This clonotype was detected many times. The rearrangement links TRBV10-3 to TRBJ2-1; 9 nucleotides match TRBD1. V was pared by 6 bases and J by 9 bases, with 6 bases of the junction left unmatched. The CDR3 is 13 amino acids. Germline loops: CDR1 ENHRY, CDR2 SYGVKD. The CDR3 is CAISGTGRGEQFF. The CDR3 DNA follows: TGTGCCATCAGCGGGACAGGGCGAGGTGAGCAGTTCTTC.

The table lists this clonotype with a few counts. The rearrangement uses TRBV9 and TRBJ1-1; D remains ambiguous. The germline V gene has CDR1 SGDLS and CDR2 YYNGEE. The CDR3 has 16 amino acids. V gave up 0 bases and J gave up 1 base, with 13 bases separating them. CDR3 loop: CASSVGVARPNTEAFF. CDR3 nucleotide sequence: TGTGCCAGCAGCGTAGGGGTAGCAAGGCCGAACACTGAAGCTTTCTTT.

The chain carries TRBV5-6 and TRBJ2-2; the D is unclear. Trimming pared 4 bases from V and 8 bases from J, leaving 9 bases between. This CDR3 spans 12 amino acids. Germline V gene sequence: CDR1 SGHDT, CDR2 YYEEEE. The CDR3 is CASSERRGELFF. The DNA of the CDR3 is TGTGCCAGCAGCGAACGCAGGGGGGAGCTGTTTTTT.

This clonotype was seen many times. This chain uses TRBV9 with TRBJ1-2, with D maybe TRBD1 (5 bases). Deletions cut 3 bases from V and 4 bases from J, with 13 bases between. The germline V gene has CDR1 SGDLS and CDR2 YYNGEE. The CDR3 contains 14 residues. The CDR3 bases are TGTGCCAGCAGCGGCCGTAAGACAGCCTATGGCTACACCTTC. Its translation is CASSGRKTAYGYTF.

At least ten counts were recorded for this clonotype. This chain connects TRBV4-1 to TRBJ1-2; TRBD1 matches 8 bases. V trimming: 0 bases; J trimming: 3 bases; junction bases outside the gene matches: 9. The germline CDR1 and CDR2 sequences are MGHRA and YSYEKL. The CDR3 covers 17 residues. In DNA form, the CDR3 reads TGCGCCAGCAGCCAAGATAGGAGACAGGGGCCTGACTATGGCTACACCTTC. The encoded protein is CASSQDRRQGPDYGYTF.

This clonotype has a count of ten or more. The chain combines TRBV20-1 with TRBJ1-4; TRBD1 is a possible D gene (5 bases). CDR1 is DFQATT and CDR2 is SNEGSKA in the germline V gene (reference sequence). V was shortened by 7 bases and J by 5 bases, with 17 bases between the two germline ends. The CDR3 spans 14 residues. The CDR3 DNA reads as TGCAGTGTTCTTCCGGGACCATCGAATGAAAAACTGTTTTTT. This gives the protein CSVLPGPSNEKLFF.

This chain uses TRBV7-2 with TRBJ2-1, with TRBD2 matching over 12 bases. The V segment lost 5 bases and the J segment 12 bases; nucleotides outside the gene matches: 8. Germline loops: CDR1 SGHTA, CDR2 FQGNSA. CDR3 length equals 14 residues. The CDR3: CASSLRTSGVGQFF. The CDR3 DNA reads TGTGCCAGCAGCCTTCGGACTAGCGGGGTAGGGCAGTTCTTC.

V is TRBV10-3 and J is TRBJ1-2, with D unresolved. The CDR3 has 14 residues. Deletions cut 3 bases from V and 7 bases from J, with 15 bases between. The germline CDR1 and CDR2 sequences are ENHRY and SYGVKD. CDR3 sequence (DNA): TGTGCCATCAGTGACCCGGACCTCTGGGGTGGCTACACCTTC. Its protein product is CAISDPDLWGGYTF.

The rearrangement uses TRBV4-1 and TRBJ1-3; D is unresolved. The CDR3 covers 18 residues. V lost 0 bases to trimming and J lost 5 bases, with 20 bases between them. Germline CDR1 and CDR2: MGHRA and YSYEKL. The CDR3 reads CASSQESPGPGSRNTIYF. CDR3 DNA: TGCGCCAGCAGCCAAGAGTCACCAGGACCCGGATCGCGAAACACCATATATTTT.

In this sample, this clonotype turned up a few times. This may come from a read error, since a much larger clone is one base off. This chain joins TRBV20-1 and TRBJ2-5; 8 bases are shared with TRBD1. The J call may be in error: the DNA end matches TRBJ2-1 better. The CDR3 spans 13 residues. Germline-derived CDR1 and CDR2 are DFQATT and SNEGSKA (reference sequence). CDR3 bases: TGCAGTGCCTACCCCGACAGGGGAGAGACCCAGTTCTTC. Protein: CSAYPDRGETQFF.

This clonotype has at least ten counts. This rearrangement joins TRBV20-1 to TRBJ1-2; tentative D call: TRBD1 (5 bases). The germline V and J ends were trimmed by 3 bases and 4 bases, with 15 bases remaining between them. The CDR3 sequence is 14 residues long. Germline lookup yields CDR1 DFQATT and CDR2 SNEGSKA (reference sequence). Here the CDR3 reads CSASDTREGYGYTF. The CDR3 DNA reads TGCAGTGCTAGTGATACCAGGGAGGGCTATGGCTACACCTTC.

This clonotype was counted once. CDR3 in amino acids: CASSSSAGQGTYEQYF. The CDR3 DNA sequence: TGTGCCAGCAGCTCAAGCGCGGGACAGGGAACCTACGAGCAGTACTTC. The V gene is TRBV7-9, the J gene TRBJ2-4, with 9 bases identical to TRBD1. The DNA end lines up better with TRBJ2-7; the J call may be wrong. The V gene's germline CDR1 is SEHNR and CDR2 FQNEAQ (reference sequence). This CDR3 is 16 amino acids long.

This clonotype was seen ten or more times. The chain carries TRBV4-1 and TRBJ2-5; 7 nucleotides line up with TRBD2. CDR1 is MGHRA and CDR2 is YSYEKL in the germline V gene. The J segment lost 5 bases and the V segment lost 3 bases, leaving 12 bases of the junction unmatched. This CDR3 contains 16 residues. The CDR3 DNA is TGCGCCAGCAGCCAGACTGGAGCGGGGTCGAAGGAGACCCAGTACTTC. As protein: CASSQTGAGSKETQYF.

This clonotype was counted ten times or more. The gene calls are TRBV20-1 and TRBJ2-1; D possibly uses TRBD1 or TRBD2 (5 bases each). The CDR3 is 13 residues long. V was clipped by 6 bases and J by 6 bases, with 15 bases between them. Per germline, CDR1 DFQATT and CDR2 SNEGSKA (reference sequence). The CDR3 spells CSARGAHGNEQFF. The CDR3, as DNA: TGCAGTGCCCGAGGGGCTCATGGCAATGAGCAGTTCTTC.

In this sample, this clonotype turned up many times. The rearrangement uses TRBV6-5 and TRBJ2-7; D may be TRBD1 (6 bases). Germline CDR1 MNHEY, CDR2 SVGAGI. This CDR3 has 13 amino acids. Trimming took off 6 bases at V and 4 bases at J, with 13 bases between the two ends. The CDR3 DNA reads as TGTGCCAGCAGCTCCTACAGGGATTACGAGCAGTACTTC. This encodes CASSSYRDYEQYF.

Concerning this clonotype: Possible read error: a much larger clone is one base away. This chain uses TRBV21-1 with TRBJ2-6. TRBV21-1 is a recognized pseudogene. The CDR3 length is 14 residues. CDR3 nucleotides: TGTGCCAGAAACAGGATCTCTGGGGCCAACGTCCCGACTTTC. Protein sequence: CARNRISGANVPTF.